The T cell receptor beta chain described here comes from a study of molecular identifiers for immune sequencing clone quantification. Study-wide findings and caveats: Underestimated sizes of highly expanded clones could result from identical TCR molecules that share a barcode.

Previously described methods with listed TCR primers produced the bulk TCR libraries. TCRdb fed the PCR reads into MiXCR, producing one record per CDR3 protein. The sample lists fewer than 45,000 distinct CDR3 sequences, over 15% occurring once. This CDR3 has 16 residues. CDR1 is PRHDT, CDR2 FYEKMQ, per germline (reference sequence). V was clipped by 5 bases and J by 4 bases; unmatched bases: 8. A note on this clonotype: Its antigen is undetermined.

Preparation of naive CD8 libraries involved roughly 18,000 to 1,100,000 sorted cells and 10%, 30% or 50% RNA. V gene TRBV13 combines with J gene TRBJ1-1, with 12 bases fitting TRBD1. The source is a human donor in good health. Some libraries in this study had Jurkat cell RNA spiked in. What was sequenced was naive CD8+ T cells from blood, with Jurkat cell RNA spiked in. As to subset: FACS-sorted CD8+CD4-CCR7+CD45RA+ naive T cells. CDR3 nucleotides: TGTGCCAGCAGCGCCGGGACAGGGGGCGTTCTCACTGAAGCTTTCTTT. Its translation is CASSAGTGGVLTEAFF.